These 17 T cell receptor beta chains originate from one sample sequenced in a study of blood T cell repertoires in COVID-19. Sequenced by immunoSEQ multiplex PCR; TCRdb stores in-frame clones only, minus some. There are about 230,000 clones in the sample; approximately 88% occur only once, and around 25% lies in the top ten. The source material was peripheral blood. These receptors came from a man aged 35 to 55 with acute or convalescent COVID-19.

This clone has a handful of counts. The chain is built from TRBV10-3 and TRBJ1-3; D ambiguous. Germline V gives CDR1 ENHRY, CDR2 SYGVKD. The CDR3 runs 15 residues. The V gene lost 6 bases and the J gene lost 0 bases, with 12 bases spanning the gap. The CDR3 coding sequence is TGTGCCATCAGCTTGAGGGAGGGCTCTGGAAACACCATATATTTT. This sequence encodes CAISLREGSGNTIYF.

The V gene is TRBV3-1 (or the pseudogene TRBV3-2), the J gene TRBJ1-4, with 7 bases matching TRBD1. Looked up from germline, CDR1 is LGHDT and CDR2 is YNNKEL (reference sequence). The length of the CDR3 is 15 residues. The ends lost 3 bases at V and 4 bases at J; junction bases unmatched: 5. The CDR3 loop reads CASSQGTARNEKLFF. The CDR3, as DNA: TGTGCCAGCAGCCAGGGGACAGCCCGTAATGAAAAACTGTTTTTT.

J is TRBJ2-6 and V is TRBV5-4; 9 bases match TRBD1. The V and J ends lost 2 bases and 0 bases, in that order; junction bases with no gene match: 3. The CDR3 loop spans 17 amino acids. Germline CDR1 SGHNT, CDR2 YYREEE (reference sequence). The CDR3 sequence: CASSFRTGVSGANVLTF. In DNA form, the CDR3 reads TGTGCCAGCAGCTTCAGGACAGGGGTCTCTGGGGCCAACGTCCTGACTTTC.

The rearrangement joins TRBV11-2 to TRBJ2-3; 13 nucleotides align to TRBD2. CDR3 size: 19 residues. The germline CDR1 and CDR2 sequences are SGHAT and FQNNGV. V was clipped by 3 bases and J by 4 bases; unmatched bases: 13. The DNA of the CDR3 is TGTGCCAGCAGCTTTACCGGGACTAGCGGGATGTTAGGGGCAGATACGCAGTATTTT. Translation: CASSFTGTSGMLGADTQYF.

DNA of the CDR3: TGTGCCAGCAGCCAGGACAGGGACAGGGGGCTAAAGTTCTTC. Protein product: CASSQDRDRGLKFF. The chain recombines TRBV7-9 with TRBJ2-1; TRBD1 matches at 12 bases. J lost 14 bases, V lost 5 bases, and 10 bases had no gene match. The length of the CDR3 is 14 residues. CDR1 is SEHNR, CDR2 FQNEAQ, per germline (reference sequence). Supplemented by reference TRBV7-9 and TRBJ2-1, the full variable domain reads DTGVSQNPRHKITKRGQNVTFRCDPISEHNRLYWYRQTLGQGPEFLTYFQNEAQLEKSRLLSDRFSAERPKGSFSTLEIQRTEQGDSAMYLCASSQDRDRGLKFFGPGTRLTVL.

The chain joins TRBV10-3 to TRBJ2-5, with D hard to call. CDR3 length: 14 residues. From germline, CDR1 is ENHRY and CDR2 SYGVKD. With 3 bases removed from V and 5 bases from J, the gap between germline ends came to 13 bases. The CDR3, as DNA: TGTGCCATCAGTGACGAAGCTGGGCAGGAGACCCAGTACTTC. Translation gives CAISDEAGQETQYF.

This clone occurred once. The V call is TRBV11-2, the J call TRBJ2-1, with TRBD2 matching over 8 bases. The junction had 13 bases not matched to a gene; V was cut back by 5 bases and J by 7 bases. This CDR3 region has 16 residues. Looked up from germline, CDR1 is SGHAT and CDR2 is FQNNGV. CDR3 region: CASSLRGTRPSNEQFF. Here the CDR3 DNA reads TGTGCCAGCAGCCTCCGGGGGACTAGGCCCAGTAATGAGCAGTTCTTC.

The sample holds one count of this clone. The chain recombines TRBV5-6 with TRBJ1-3; unclear D gene. The V and J ends lost 4 bases and 2 bases respectively, with 10 bases between them. CDR3 length: 14 residues. CDR1 and CDR2 from the germline V gene are SGHDT and YYEEEE. CDR3 DNA sequence: TGTGCCAGCAGCATATTCGGGGCTGGAAACACCATATATTTT. Translated, it gives CASSIFGAGNTIYF.

The DNA of the CDR3 is TGTGCCAGCAGTGCTGGATTAGGACTAGCGGCGAAAGAGACCCAGTACTTC. Its protein is CASSAGLGLAAKETQYF. This chain uses TRBV2 with TRBJ2-5, with 10 bases matching TRBD2. V trimming: 4 bases; J trimming: 3 bases; junction bases outside the gene matches: 11. CDR3 length: 17 residues. The V gene's germline CDR1 is SNHLY and CDR2 FYNNEI. The entire variable domain, with the rest obtained from reference TRBV2 and TRBJ2-5, is as follows: EPEVTQTPSHQVTQMGQEVILRCVPISNHLYFYWYRQILGQKVEFLVSFYNNEISEKSEIFDDQFSVERPDGSNFTLKIRSTKLEDSAMYFCASSAGLGLAAKETQYFGPGTRLLVL.

The genes are TRBV5-6 and TRBJ2-7; perhaps TRBD2 as D (5 bases). CDR1 is SGHDT and CDR2 is YYEEEE in the germline V gene. Trimming stripped 5 bases from V and 1 base from J, with 16 bases between. The CDR3 has 15 amino acids. Here the CDR3 reads CASSRDPGLSYEQYF. In DNA form, the CDR3 reads TGTGCCAGCAGTCGAGACCCGGGATTATCCTACGAGCAGTACTTC.

V is TRBV9 and J is TRBJ2-3; 9 bases line up with TRBD1. The CDR3 is 14 residues long. V shed 1 base, J shed 7 bases, and the junction held 4 bases outside the gene matches. Germline V CDR1 and CDR2: SGDLS, YYNGEE. The CDR3 is CASSVRDRAYTQYF. CDR3 bases: TGTGCCAGCAGCGTACGGGACAGGGCCTATACGCAGTATTTT.

The DNA for the CDR3 is TGCAGCGGGGGACCGAGGGGGCGAGATGGCTACACCTTC. It is translated as CSGGPRGRDGYTF. This chain links TRBV29-1 with TRBJ1-2; TRBD1 agrees at 7 bases. The V and J ends lost 7 bases and 6 bases, in that order; junction bases with no gene match: 11. CDR3 size: 13 residues. Germline V lookup: CDR1 SQVTM, CDR2 ANQGSEA. The complete variable domain, with remaining parts taken from reference TRBV29-1 and TRBJ1-2, reads SAVISQKPSRDICQRGTSLTIQCQVDSQVTMMFWYRQQPGQSLTLIATANQGSEATYESGFVIDKFPISRPNLTFSTLTVSNMSPEDSSIYLCSGGPRGRDGYTFGSGTRLTVV.

The rearrangement links TRBV5-1 to TRBJ2-1; 14 bases align to TRBD2. Germline CDR1 is SGHRS and CDR2 is YFSETQ. The CDR3 spans 15 residues. V lost 2 bases, J lost 9 bases, and 4 bases stayed unmatched. CDR3 sequence reads: CASSLGLAGGIEQFF. As DNA, the CDR3 is TGCGCCAGCAGCTTAGGACTAGCGGGAGGAATTGAGCAGTTCTTC.

The chain uses TRBV7-2 and TRBJ1-1, with 7 bases matching TRBD1. Unmatched junction bases numbered 7, after V lost 5 bases and J lost 4 bases. Germline V CDR1 and CDR2: SGHTA, FQGNSA. The CDR3 contains 14 residues. CDR3 coding DNA: TGTGCCAGCAGCCAGAATACAGGGGTCACTGAAGCTTTCTTT. Translating it yields CASSQNTGVTEAFF.

A word on this clone: This specimen includes other DNA sequences encoding the same CDR3. The V and J genes are TRBV24-1 and TRBJ2-1, with TRBD1 matching 7 bases. The CDR3 is 16 amino acids. J lost 0 bases, V lost 3 bases, and 4 bases had no gene match. Germline V gene data show CDR1 as KGHDR and CDR2 as SFDVKD. DNA for the CDR3: TGTGCCACCAGTGATAGGACAGGTAGCTCCTACAATGAGCAGTTCTTC. Amino acids: CATSDRTGSSYNEQFF.

The gene calls are TRBV7-3 and TRBJ1-6; 8 nucleotides agree with TRBD1. The CDR3 is 15 residues long. Germline CDR1 is SGHTA and CDR2 is FQGTGA. The junction had 5 bases not matched to a gene; V was cut back by 4 bases and J by 6 bases. The CDR3 protein is CASSWGTGSNSPLHF. Here the CDR3 DNA reads TGTGCCAGCAGCTGGGGGACAGGCTCTAATTCACCCCTCCACTTT.

V usage is TRBV6-5 and J usage is TRBJ2-1; 12 nucleotides line up with TRBD2. The CDR3 runs to 16 residues. Germline V gives CDR1 MNHEY, CDR2 SVGAGI. J was trimmed by 10 bases and V by 1 base; bases with no gene match: 8. DNA of the CDR3: TGTGCCAGCAGTTACTTACTAGCGGGAGGAGCAGGCGAGCAGTTCTTC. Protein product: CASSYLLAGGAGEQFF.